This T cell receptor beta chain derives from a study of Graves' ophthalmopathy and Graves' hyperthyroidism. In the study overall: The study drew peripheral blood at initial diagnosis, before any treatment. Study findings and constraints: The majority of expanded thyroid clonotypes above 0.001 frequency also occurred in blood.

Germline V CDR1 and CDR2: SSHAT, FNYEAQ (reference sequence). Trimming removed 6 bases at V and 3 bases at J, with 14 bases between. The CDR3 covers 14 residues. Using RNA transcripts, the TCR beta CDR3 regions were amplified. Amplification began with first-round RT-PCR using HTBI primers, then second-round multiplex PCR was performed. TCRdb re-analysed the multiplex PCR reads in MiXCR, keeping a single row per CDR3 protein. The table shows 600,000 to 950,000 distinct CDR3 sequences, with roughly 41% occurring only once. Details on this clonotype: What it recognizes is unknown.

V usage is TRBV7-7 and J usage is TRBJ1-2; unclear D gene. The sequencing input was peripheral blood. This TCR derives from an adult man with Graves' ophthalmopathy. The CDR3 sequence is CASSPLRLDYGYTF. In DNA, the CDR3 is TGTGCCAGCAGTCCCCTCCGACTGGACTATGGCTACACCTTC.